The clone carrying this TCR beta chain is a singleton in its sample. The sample belongs to a study of OX40 agonist ivuxolimab in advanced cancers. Turning to the study itself: Patients achieving partial responses numbered three: one hepatocellular carcinoma case and two cutaneous melanoma cases.

The repertoire was sequenced with immunoSEQ multiplex PCR; TCRdb's copy has only in-frame clones and lacks some. Among 150,000 to 190,000 clones listed, 94% were seen once. The source was CD4+ or CD8+ T cells sorted from blood, collected in a trial of the OX40 agonist ivuxolimab. The TCR comes from an adult with an advanced solid tumor such as melanoma, head and neck, liver or kidney cancer.

CDR3 DNA sequence: TGTGCCAGCAGCGCCGGGGACGGAGAGACCCAGTACTTC. As protein: CASSAGDGETQYF. V is TRBV9 and J is TRBJ2-5, with D possibly being TRBD1 or TRBD2 (5 bases each). V lost 3 bases, J lost 4 bases, and 10 bases lay in between. The length of the CDR3 is 13 residues. Germline CDR1 and CDR2: SGDLS and YYNGEE.